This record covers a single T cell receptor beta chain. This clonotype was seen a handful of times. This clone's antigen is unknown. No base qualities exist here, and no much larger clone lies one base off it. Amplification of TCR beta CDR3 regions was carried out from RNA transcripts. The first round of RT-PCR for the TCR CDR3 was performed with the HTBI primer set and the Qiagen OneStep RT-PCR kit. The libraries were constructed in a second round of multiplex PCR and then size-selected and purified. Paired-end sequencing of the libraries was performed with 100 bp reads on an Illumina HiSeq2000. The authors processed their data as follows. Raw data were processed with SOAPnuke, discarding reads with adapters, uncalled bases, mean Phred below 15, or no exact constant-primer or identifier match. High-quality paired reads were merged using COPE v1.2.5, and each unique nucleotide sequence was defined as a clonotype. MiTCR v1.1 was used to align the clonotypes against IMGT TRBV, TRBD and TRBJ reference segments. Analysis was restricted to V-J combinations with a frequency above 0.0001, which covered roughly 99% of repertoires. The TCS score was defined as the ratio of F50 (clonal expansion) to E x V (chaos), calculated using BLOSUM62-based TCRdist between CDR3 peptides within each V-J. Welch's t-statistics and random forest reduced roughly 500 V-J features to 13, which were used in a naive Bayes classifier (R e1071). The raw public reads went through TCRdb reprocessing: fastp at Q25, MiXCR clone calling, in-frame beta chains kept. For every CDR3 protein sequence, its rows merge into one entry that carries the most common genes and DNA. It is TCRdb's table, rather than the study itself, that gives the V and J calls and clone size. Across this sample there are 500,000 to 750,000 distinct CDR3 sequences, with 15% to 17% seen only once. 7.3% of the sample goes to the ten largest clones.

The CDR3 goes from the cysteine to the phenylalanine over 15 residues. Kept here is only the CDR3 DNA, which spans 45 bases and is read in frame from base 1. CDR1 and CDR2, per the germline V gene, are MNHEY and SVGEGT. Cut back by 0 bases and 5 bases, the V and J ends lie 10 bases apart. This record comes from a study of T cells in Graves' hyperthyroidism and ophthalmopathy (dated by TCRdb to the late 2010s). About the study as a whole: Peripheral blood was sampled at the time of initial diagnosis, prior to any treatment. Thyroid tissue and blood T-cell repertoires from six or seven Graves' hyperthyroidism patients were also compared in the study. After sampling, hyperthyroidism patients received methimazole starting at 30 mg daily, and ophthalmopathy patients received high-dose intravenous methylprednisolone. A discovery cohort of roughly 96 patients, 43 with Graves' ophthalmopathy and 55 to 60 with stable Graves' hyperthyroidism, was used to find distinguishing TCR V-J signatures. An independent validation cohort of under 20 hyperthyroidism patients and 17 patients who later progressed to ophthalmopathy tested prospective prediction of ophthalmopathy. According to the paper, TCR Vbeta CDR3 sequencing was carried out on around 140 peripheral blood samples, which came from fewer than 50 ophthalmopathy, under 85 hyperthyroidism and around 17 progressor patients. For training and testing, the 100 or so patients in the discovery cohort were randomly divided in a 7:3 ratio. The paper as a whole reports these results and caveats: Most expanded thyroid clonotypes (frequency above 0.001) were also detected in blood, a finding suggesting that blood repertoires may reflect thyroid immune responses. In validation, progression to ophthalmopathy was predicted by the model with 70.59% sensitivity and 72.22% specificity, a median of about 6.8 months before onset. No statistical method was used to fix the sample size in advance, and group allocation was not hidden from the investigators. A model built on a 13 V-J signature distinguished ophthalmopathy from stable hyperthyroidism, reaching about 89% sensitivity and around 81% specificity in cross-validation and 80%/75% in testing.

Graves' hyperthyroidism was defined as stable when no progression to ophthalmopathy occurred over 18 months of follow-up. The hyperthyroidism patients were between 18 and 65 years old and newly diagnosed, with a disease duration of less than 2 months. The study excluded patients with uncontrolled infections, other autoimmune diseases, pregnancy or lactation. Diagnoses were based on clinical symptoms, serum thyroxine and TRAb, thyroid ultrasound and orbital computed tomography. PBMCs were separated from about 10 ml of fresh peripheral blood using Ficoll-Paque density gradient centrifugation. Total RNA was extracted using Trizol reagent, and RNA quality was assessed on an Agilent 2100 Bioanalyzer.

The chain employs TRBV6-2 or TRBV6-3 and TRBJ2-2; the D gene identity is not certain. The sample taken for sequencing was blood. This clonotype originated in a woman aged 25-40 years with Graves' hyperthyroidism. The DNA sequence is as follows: TGTGCCAGCAGTTACTCCTTCGACGATACCGGGGAGCTGTTTTTT. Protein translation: CASSYSFDDTGELFF.